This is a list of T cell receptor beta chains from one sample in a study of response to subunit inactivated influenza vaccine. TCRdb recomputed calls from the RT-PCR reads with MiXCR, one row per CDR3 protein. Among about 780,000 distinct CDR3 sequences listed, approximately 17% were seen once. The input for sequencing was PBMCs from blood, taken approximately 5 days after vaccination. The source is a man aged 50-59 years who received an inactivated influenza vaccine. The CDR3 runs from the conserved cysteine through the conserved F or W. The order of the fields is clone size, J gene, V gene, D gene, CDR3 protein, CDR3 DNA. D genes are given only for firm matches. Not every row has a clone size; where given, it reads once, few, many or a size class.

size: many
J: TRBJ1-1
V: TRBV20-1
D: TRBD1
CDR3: CSARQGALRTEAFF
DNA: TGCAGTGCTAGACAGGGGGCGCTTAGGACTGAAGCTTTCTTT

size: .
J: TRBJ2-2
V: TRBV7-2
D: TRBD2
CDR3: CASSPGLLRGRVGELFF
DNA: TGTGCCAGCAGCCCGGGACTCCTCAGAGGGAGGGTCGGGGAGCTGTTTTTT

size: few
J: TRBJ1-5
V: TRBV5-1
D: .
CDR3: CASSFDGMDSNQPQHF
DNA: TGCGCCAGCAGCTTTGACGGAATGGATAGCAATCAGCCCCAGCATTTT

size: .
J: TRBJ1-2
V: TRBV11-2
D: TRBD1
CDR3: CASSSAGGGGYGYTF
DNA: TGTGCCAGCAGCTCCGCAGGGGGCGGAGGCTATGGCTACACCTTC

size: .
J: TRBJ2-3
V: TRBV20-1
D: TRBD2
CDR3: CSASGGVRVTDTQYF
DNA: TGCAGTGCTAGCGGGGGGGTACGAGTTACAGATACGCAGTATTTT

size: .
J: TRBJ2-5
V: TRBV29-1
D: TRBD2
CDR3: CSVGMGSGGQETQYF
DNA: TGCAGCGTGGGGATGGGTAGCGGGGGTCAAGAGACCCAGTACTTC

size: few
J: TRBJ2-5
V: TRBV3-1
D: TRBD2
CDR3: CASEQRTSGWETQYF
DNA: TGTGCCAGCGAACAGCGGACTAGCGGATGGGAGACCCAGTACTTC

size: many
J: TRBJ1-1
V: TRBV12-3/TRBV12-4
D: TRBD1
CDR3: CASSQGGAGLNTEAFF
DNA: TGTGCCAGCAGTCAAGGGGGCGCAGGACTGAACACTGAAGCTTTCTTT

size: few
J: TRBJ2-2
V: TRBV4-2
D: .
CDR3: CASSPGPGSGELFF
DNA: TGTGCCAGCAGCCCAGGGCCAGGGTCCGGGGAGCTGTTTTTT

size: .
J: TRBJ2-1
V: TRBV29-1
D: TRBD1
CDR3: CSVTGGAHNEQFF
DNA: TGCAGCGTTACAGGGGGCGCGCACAATGAGCAGTTCTTC

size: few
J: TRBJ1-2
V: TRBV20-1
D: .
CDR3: CSASKSFGGESYTF
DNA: TGCAGTGCTAGCAAGTCTTTCGGGGGTGAGAGCTACACCTTC

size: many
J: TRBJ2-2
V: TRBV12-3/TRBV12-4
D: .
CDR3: CASSEQGRGELFF
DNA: TGTGCCAGCAGTGAACAGGGTCGGGGGGAGCTGTTTTTT

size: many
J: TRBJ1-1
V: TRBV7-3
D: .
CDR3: CASSFSGAAEAFF
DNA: TGTGCCAGCAGCTTCTCAGGGGCAGCTGAAGCTTTCTTT

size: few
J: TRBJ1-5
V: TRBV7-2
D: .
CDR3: CASSLIIQDQPQHF
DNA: TGTGCCAGCAGCTTGATTATACAGGATCAGCCCCAGCATTTT

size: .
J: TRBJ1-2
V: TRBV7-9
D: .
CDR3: CASSSQNSGSSF
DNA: TGTGCCAGCAGCTCTCAGAACTCGGGCAGCAGCTTC

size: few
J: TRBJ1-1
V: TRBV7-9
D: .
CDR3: CASSQLSLGPEAFF
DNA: TGTGCCAGCAGCCAACTCAGTCTTGGGCCTGAAGCTTTCTTT

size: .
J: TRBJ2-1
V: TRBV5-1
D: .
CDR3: CASSLYYTDLPYNEQFF
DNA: TGCGCCAGCAGCTTGTATTATACAGACCTGCCCTACAATGAGCAGTTCTTC

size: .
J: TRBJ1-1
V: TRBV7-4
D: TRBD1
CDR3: CASSQSTGTGVLEAFF
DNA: TGTGCCAGCAGCCAAAGTACCGGGACAGGGGTGCTTGAAGCTTTCTTT

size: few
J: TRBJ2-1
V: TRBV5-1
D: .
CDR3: CASSLGGPNNEQFF
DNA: TGCGCCAGCAGCTTGGGAGGCCCTAACAATGAGCAGTTCTTC

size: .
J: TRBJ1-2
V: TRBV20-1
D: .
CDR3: CSAKPGWGYTF
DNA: TGCAGTGCCAAGCCGGGATGGGGCTACACCTTC

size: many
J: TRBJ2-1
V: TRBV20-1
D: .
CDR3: CSAPSTGLPTNEQFF
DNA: TGCAGTGCCCCCAGTACGGGACTCCCCACGAATGAGCAGTTCTTC

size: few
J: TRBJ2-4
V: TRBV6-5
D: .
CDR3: CASSYGSGPKNIQYF
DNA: TGTGCCAGCAGTTACGGCTCCGGGCCCAAAAACATTCAGTACTTC

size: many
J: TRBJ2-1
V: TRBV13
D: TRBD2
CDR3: CASSPSGLAGALNEQFF
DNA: TGTGCCAGCAGCCCAAGCGGACTAGCGGGCGCCCTAAATGAGCAGTTCTTC

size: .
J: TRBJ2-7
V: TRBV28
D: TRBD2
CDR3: CASTTTAVAGGYEQYF
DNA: TGTGCCAGCACCACCACGGCGGTAGCGGGAGGTTACGAGCAGTACTTC

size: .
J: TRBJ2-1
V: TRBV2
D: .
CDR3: CASSDRRNEQFF
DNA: TGTGCCAGCAGTGACCGCCGAAATGAGCAGTTCTTC

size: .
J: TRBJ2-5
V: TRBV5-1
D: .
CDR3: CASSLAEPTMQETQYF
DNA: TGCGCCAGCAGCTTGGCCGAGCCAACTATGCAAGAGACCCAGTACTTC

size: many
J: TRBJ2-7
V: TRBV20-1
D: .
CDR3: CSARPPRETVAYEQYF
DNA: TGCAGTGCTAGACCACCCCGCGAGACGGTAGCCTACGAGCAGTACTTC

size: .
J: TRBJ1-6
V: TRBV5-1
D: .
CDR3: CASSFNRDSPLHF
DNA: TGCGCCAGCAGCTTCAACAGGGACTCACCCCTCCACTTT

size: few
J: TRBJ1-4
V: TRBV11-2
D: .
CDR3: CASSPDPGATNEKLFF
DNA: TGTGCCAGCAGCCCGGATCCCGGGGCAACTAATGAAAAACTGTTTTTT

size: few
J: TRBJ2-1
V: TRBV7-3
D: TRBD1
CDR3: CASSQARDRVRNEQFF
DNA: TGTGCCAGCAGCCAAGCCCGAGACAGGGTGAGGAATGAGCAGTTCTTC

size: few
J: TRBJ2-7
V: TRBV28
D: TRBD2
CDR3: CASSLTSGRPLEQYF
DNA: TGTGCCAGCAGTTTGACTAGCGGGAGACCCCTCGAGCAGTACTTC

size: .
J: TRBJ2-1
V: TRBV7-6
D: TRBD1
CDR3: CASSPSGTVLNEQFF
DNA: TGTGCCAGCAGCCCCTCCGGGACAGTCCTCAACGAGCAGTTCTTC

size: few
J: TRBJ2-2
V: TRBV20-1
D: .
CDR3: CSARERGAGELFF
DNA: TGCAGTGCTAGAGAGAGGGGGGCCGGGGAGCTGTTTTTT

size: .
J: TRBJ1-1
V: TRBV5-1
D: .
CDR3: CASSLTGQTLAEAFF
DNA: TGCGCCAGCAGCTTAACCGGACAGACTCTCGCTGAAGCTTTCTTT

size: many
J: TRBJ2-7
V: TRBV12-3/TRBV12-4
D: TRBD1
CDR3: CASRGTGYEQYF
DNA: TGTGCCAGCAGAGGGACAGGGTACGAGCAGTACTTC

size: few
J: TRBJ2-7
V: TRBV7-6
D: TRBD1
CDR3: CASSLMGQFTYEQYF
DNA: TGTGCCAGCAGCCTAATGGGACAGTTCACCTACGAGCAGTACTTC

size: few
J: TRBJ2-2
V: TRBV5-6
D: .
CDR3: CASQGPNTGELFF
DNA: TGTGCCAGCCAGGGTCCGAACACCGGGGAGCTGTTTTTT

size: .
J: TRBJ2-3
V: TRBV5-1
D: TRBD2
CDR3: CASTPGTRISDTQYF
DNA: TGCGCCAGCACCCCCGGGACTAGGATCTCGGATACGCAGTATTTT

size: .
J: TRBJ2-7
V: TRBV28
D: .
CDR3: CASSLNRGTFYEQYF
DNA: TGTGCCAGCAGTTTAAACCGGGGTACATTCTACGAGCAGTACTTC

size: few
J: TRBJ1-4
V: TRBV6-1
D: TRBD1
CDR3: CASRATGFSLNEKLFF
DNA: TGTGCCAGCAGGGCGACAGGGTTCTCGCTTAATGAAAAACTGTTTTTT

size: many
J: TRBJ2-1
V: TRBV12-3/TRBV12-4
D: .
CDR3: CASSSPRTFEQFF
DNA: TGTGCCAGCAGTTCCCCCCGGACCTTTGAGCAGTTCTTC

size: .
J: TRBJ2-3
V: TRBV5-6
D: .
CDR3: CASSLVAASPDF
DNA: TGTGCCAGCAGCTTAGTAGCGGCGTCGCCGGATTTT

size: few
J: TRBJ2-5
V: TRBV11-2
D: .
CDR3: CASSFREYAETQYF
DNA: TGTGCCAGCAGCTTCAGGGAATATGCAGAGACCCAGTACTTC

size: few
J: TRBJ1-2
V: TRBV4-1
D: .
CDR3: CASSQGTTEQYGYTF
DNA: TGCGCCAGCAGCCAAGGTACGACAGAACAGTATGGCTACACCTTC

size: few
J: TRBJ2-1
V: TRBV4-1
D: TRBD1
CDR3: CASSQGNRDSSYNEQFF
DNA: TGCGCCAGCAGCCAAGGAAACCGGGACAGCTCCTACAATGAGCAGTTCTTC

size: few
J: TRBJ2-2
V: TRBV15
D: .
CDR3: CATSREVGELFF
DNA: TGTGCCACCAGCAGAGAGGTGGGGGAGCTGTTTTTT

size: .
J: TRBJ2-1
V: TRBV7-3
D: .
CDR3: CASSKSGSSYNEQFF
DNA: TGTGCCAGCAGCAAGTCGGGTAGCTCCTACAATGAGCAGTTCTTC

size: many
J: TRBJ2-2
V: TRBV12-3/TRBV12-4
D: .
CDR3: CASSFSGELFF
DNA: TGTGCCAGCAGTTTCTCCGGGGAGCTGTTTTTT

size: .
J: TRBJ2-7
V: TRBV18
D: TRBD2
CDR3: CASSPAGGITYEQYF
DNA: TGTGCCAGCTCACCCGCGGGAGGGATTACCTACGAGCAGTACTTC

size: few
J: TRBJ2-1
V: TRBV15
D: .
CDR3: CATSAGVLEVYNEQFF
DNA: TGTGCCACCAGCGCGGGTGTATTGGAGGTCTACAATGAGCAGTTCTTC

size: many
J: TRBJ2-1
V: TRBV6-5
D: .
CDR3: CASSRYWGEQFF
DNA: TGTGCCAGCAGTCGTTATTGGGGTGAGCAGTTCTTC

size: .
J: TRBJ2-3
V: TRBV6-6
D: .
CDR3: CASNTRGGDTQYF
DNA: TGTGCCAGCAACACTAGGGGAGGAGATACGCAGTATTTT

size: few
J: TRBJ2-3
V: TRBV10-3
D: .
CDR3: CAISGSGPHTYTQYF
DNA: TGTGCCATCAGTGGATCCGGTCCCCACACATATACGCAGTATTTT

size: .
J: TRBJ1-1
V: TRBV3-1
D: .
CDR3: CASSQGVINTEAFF
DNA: TGTGCCAGCAGCCAGGGAGTTATTAACACTGAAGCTTTCTTT

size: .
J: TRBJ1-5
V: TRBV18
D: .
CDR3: CASSRLRDESNQPQHF
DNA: TGTGCCAGCTCACGACTCCGGGACGAAAGTAATCAGCCCCAGCATTTT